One and the same sample provided the 12 T cell receptor beta chains below, sequenced in a study of a mutant IDH1 vaccine in newly diagnosed glioma. No antigens are known for them. Sample time point: week 47, end of study. Each dose delivered 300 ug of mutant IDH1 20-mer peptide subcutaneously with imiquimod. Assay used: immunoSEQ multiplex PCR; TCRdb lists only in-frame clones, some missing. In the table there are fewer than 85,000 clones, about 81% of which are singletons. Source: PBMCs, taken from a glioma patient whose treatment included an IDH1 peptide vaccine. The receptors were gathered from a man in his forties with glioma.

The chain joins TRBV10-3 to TRBJ1-1; TRBD1 might be the D (5 bases). The CDR3 runs 15 residues. The V gene lost 5 bases and the J gene lost 2 bases, with 15 bases spanning the gap. Looked up from germline, CDR1 is ENHRY and CDR2 is SYGVKD. The CDR3 coding sequence is TGTGCCATCAGTACTTCCCTTCAGGGTAACACTGAAGCTTTCTTT. The encoded protein is CAISTSLQGNTEAFF.

The chain recombines TRBV18 with TRBJ2-7, with TRBD2 matching over 14 bases. The trim removed 6 bases at V and 7 bases at J, leaving 8 bases unmatched. This CDR3 comprises 15 residues. Germline V CDR1 and CDR2: KGHSH, LQKENI. CDR3 in DNA: TGTGCCAGCTCCTCAGGCGGGACTAGCGGGAGAGAGCAGTACTTC. It translates to CASSSGGTSGREQYF. The full variable domain, with the rest looked up from reference TRBV18 and TRBJ2-7, is NAGVMQNPRHLVRRRGQEARLRCSPMKGHSHVYWYRQLPEEGLKFMVYLQKENIIDESGMPKERFSAEFPKEGPSILRIQQVVRGDSAAYFCASSSGGTSGREQYFGPGTRLTVT.

The chain uses TRBV10-3 and TRBJ1-1; TRBD1 agrees at 8 bases. V lost 4 bases to trimming and J lost 0 bases; unmatched junction nucleotides: 7. Germline V lookup: CDR1 ENHRY, CDR2 SYGVKD. The CDR3 loop spans 16 amino acids. For the CDR3, the DNA is TGTGCCATCAGTGTTGGGACAGGCTATCTGAACACTGAAGCTTTCTTT. This gives the protein CAISVGTGYLNTEAFF.

V usage is TRBV5-4 and J usage is TRBJ1-1; no clear D. Per germline, CDR1 SGHNT and CDR2 YYREEE (reference sequence). Trimming took 2 bases from V and 0 from J, leaving 8 bases between them. The CDR3 spans 14 residues. Written as DNA, the CDR3 is TGTGCCAGCAGCTTCGAGCAGCTGAACACTGAAGCTTTCTTT. Amino acids: CASSFEQLNTEAFF.

The CDR3 bases are TGTGCCAGCAGTTCCGAGACAGCTTTACAAGAGACCCAGTACTTC. It is translated as CASSSETALQETQYF. V usage is TRBV27 and J usage is TRBJ2-5; perhaps TRBD1 as D (5 bases). The CDR3 length is 15 residues. V lost 4 bases, J lost 2 bases, and 14 bases lay in between. Per the germline V gene, CDR1 is MNHEY and CDR2 is SMNVEV (reference sequence).

V is TRBV7-9 and J is TRBJ2-7; the D call may be TRBD1 or TRBD2 (6 bases each). Germline V CDR1 and CDR2: SEHNR, FQNEAQ (reference sequence). The CDR3 spans 13 residues. Trimming shortened V by 3 bases and J by 5 bases, and 11 bases separated the two germline ends. CDR3: CASSFGGPNEQYF. The CDR3 bases are TGTGCCAGCAGCTTTGGGGGGCCCAACGAGCAGTACTTC. Complete variable domain (other parts from reference TRBV7-9 and TRBJ2-7): DTGVSQNPRHKITKRGQNVTFRCDPISEHNRLYWYRQTLGQGPEFLTYFQNEAQLEKSRLLSDRFSAERPKGSFSTLEIQRTEQGDSAMYLCASSFGGPNEQYFGPGTRLTVT.

This chain joins TRBV25-1 and TRBJ2-5; D remains unclear. CDR1 and CDR2 (germline): MGHDK, SYGVNS. V lost 1 base and J lost 2, with 8 bases in between. There are 14 residues in the CDR3. The DNA of the CDR3 is TGTGCCAGCAGTGAATCGGCAGTGCAAGAGACCCAGTACTTC. It translates to CASSESAVQETQYF.

This clone was picked up a small number of times. This sequence joins TRBV7-2 and TRBJ1-1; D is unclear. The CDR3 is made up of 14 amino acids. V was cut by 1 base and J by 1 base, with 7 bases left in between. Germline V gene sequence: CDR1 SGHTA, CDR2 FQGNSA. The DNA of the CDR3 is TGTGCCAGCAGCTTAGTTCCCGGGAACACTGAAGCTTTCTTT. It translates to CASSLVPGNTEAFF. Supplemented by reference TRBV7-2 and TRBJ1-1, the full variable domain reads GAGVSQSPSNKVTEKGKDVELRCDPISGHTALYWYRQSLGQGLEFLIYFQGNSAPDKSGLPSDRFSAERTGGSVSTLTIQRTQQEDSAVYLCASSLVPGNTEAFFGQGTRLTVV.

The rearrangement uses TRBV5-4 and TRBJ2-7; no definite D call. The germline V gene has CDR1 SGHNT and CDR2 YYREEE (reference sequence). The CDR3 runs to 14 residues. V lost 1 base and J lost 5, with 13 bases in between. CDR3 sequence reads: CASSLLGRFDEQYF. The CDR3, as DNA: TGTGCCAGCAGCTTGCTAGGCCGCTTTGACGAGCAGTACTTC.

This clone was observed a few times. This sequence joins TRBV30 and TRBJ1-5; D gene ambiguous. The germline V gene encodes CDR1 GTSNPN and CDR2 SVGIG (reference sequence). V gave up 3 bases and J gave up 3 bases, with 9 bases separating them. The CDR3 has 13 amino acids. CDR3 sequence (DNA): TGTGCCTGGAGCTACGGGGTCAATCAGCCCCAGCATTTT. The encoded protein is CAWSYGVNQPQHF.

The V call is TRBV9, the J call TRBJ1-4; D call uncertain. Between the trimmed V and J ends, which lost 0 bases and 4 bases, there was a span of 10 bases. The CDR3 is 15 amino acids. Per germline, CDR1 SGDLS and CDR2 YYNGEE. The CDR3 nucleotides read TGTGCCAGCAGCGTAGAAGGAGGTTTTAATGAAAAACTGTTTTTT. It specifies CASSVEGGFNEKLFF.

This rearrangement joins TRBV6-6 to TRBJ1-2; no firm D call. The CDR3 is 15 amino acids. Trimming removed 7 bases from V and 0 bases from J, with 15 bases in between. Germline CDR1 MNHNY, CDR2 SVGAGI (reference sequence). The CDR3 DNA reads TGTGCCAGCACCGCCTTAGTGAAGGCTAACTATGGCTACACCTTC. This codes for CASTALVKANYGYTF.